This T cell receptor beta chain was identified during a study of regulatory T cells in long-lasting Graves disease. iRepertoire HTBI primers and Arm-PCR of CDR3 regions built TCR beta libraries. TCRdb reprocessed the multiplex PCR reads with MiXCR, giving one entry per CDR3 protein. The sample records around 450,000 distinct CDR3 sequences, about 15% being singletons. The time point: newly diagnosed GD, antithyroid drugs for less than 3 months. RNA isolated from PBMCs was used to make the TCR library. Germline V gene sequence: CDR1 PRHDT, CDR2 FYEKMQ (reference sequence). Trimming left V 2 bases short and J 2 bases short, with 10 bases between. This CDR3 is built from 14 residues. The sample was also linked to a second study, of T cells in Graves' hyperthyroidism and ophthalmopathy.

Specimen: peripheral blood mononuclear cells (PBMCs), collected at new diagnosis, from a patient treated with antithyroid drugs. The genes are TRBV13 and TRBJ2-7; D unclear. This clonotype originated in a woman aged 40-49 years with Graves disease. The chain's CDR3 is CASSLLGSTYEQYF. The CDR3 bases are TGTGCCAGCAGCTTATTGGGCTCAACCTACGAGCAGTACTTC.